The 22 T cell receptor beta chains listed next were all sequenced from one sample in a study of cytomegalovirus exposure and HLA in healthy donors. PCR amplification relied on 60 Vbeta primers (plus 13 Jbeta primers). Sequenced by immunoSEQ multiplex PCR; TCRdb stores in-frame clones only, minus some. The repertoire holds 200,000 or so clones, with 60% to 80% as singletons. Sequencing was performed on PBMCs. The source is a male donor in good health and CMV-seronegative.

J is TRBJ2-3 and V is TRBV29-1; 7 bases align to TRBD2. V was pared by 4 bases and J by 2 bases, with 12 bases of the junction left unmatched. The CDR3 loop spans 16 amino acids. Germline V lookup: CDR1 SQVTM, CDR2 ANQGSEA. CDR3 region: CSVVSPAGTPTDTQYF. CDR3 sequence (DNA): TGCAGCGTTGTTAGTCCAGCGGGAACCCCCACAGATACGCAGTATTTT.

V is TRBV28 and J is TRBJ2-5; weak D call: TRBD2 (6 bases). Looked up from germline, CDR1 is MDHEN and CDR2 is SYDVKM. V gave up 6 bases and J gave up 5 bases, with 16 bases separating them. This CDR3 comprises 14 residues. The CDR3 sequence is CASSRGTFGETQYF. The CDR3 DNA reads TGTGCCAGCAGCCGCGGGACTTTCGGGGAGACCCAGTACTTC.

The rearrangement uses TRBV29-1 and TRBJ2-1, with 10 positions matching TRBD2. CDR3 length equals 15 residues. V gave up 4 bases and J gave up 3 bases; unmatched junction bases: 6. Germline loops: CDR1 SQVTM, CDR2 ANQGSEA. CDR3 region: CSVAPSGSHYNEQFF. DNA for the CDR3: TGCAGCGTTGCCCCTAGCGGGAGTCACTACAATGAGCAGTTCTTC.

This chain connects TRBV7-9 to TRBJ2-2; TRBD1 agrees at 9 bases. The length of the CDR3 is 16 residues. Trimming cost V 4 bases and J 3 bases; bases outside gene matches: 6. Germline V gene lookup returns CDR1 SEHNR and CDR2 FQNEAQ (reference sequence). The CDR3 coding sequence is TGTGCCAGCAGCTATCGGACAGGGGAGGACACCGGGGAGCTGTTTTTT. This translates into CASSYRTGEDTGELFF.

The CDR3 reads CASSLVGGLNTEAFF. CDR3 coding DNA: TGTGCCAGCAGCTTAGTGGGAGGGCTGAACACTGAAGCTTTCTTT. The chain couples TRBV11-2 to TRBJ1-1; D not resolved. From germline, CDR1 is SGHAT and CDR2 FQNNGV. This CDR3 contains 15 residues. The germline V and J ends were trimmed by 1 base and 0 bases, with 9 bases remaining between them.

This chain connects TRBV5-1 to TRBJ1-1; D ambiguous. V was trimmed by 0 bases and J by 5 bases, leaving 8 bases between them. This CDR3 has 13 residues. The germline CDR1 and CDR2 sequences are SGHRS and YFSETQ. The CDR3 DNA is TGCGCCAGCAGCTTGGACCTGAGAACTGAAGCTTTCTTT. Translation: CASSLDLRTEAFF.

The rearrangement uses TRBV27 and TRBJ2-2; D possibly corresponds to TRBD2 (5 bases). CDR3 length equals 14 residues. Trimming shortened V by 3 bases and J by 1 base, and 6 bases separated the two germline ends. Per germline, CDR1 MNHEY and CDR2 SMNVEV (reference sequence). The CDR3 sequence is CASSLEVNTGELFF. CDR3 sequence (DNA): TGTGCCAGCAGTTTGGAGGTGAACACCGGGGAGCTGTTTTTT.

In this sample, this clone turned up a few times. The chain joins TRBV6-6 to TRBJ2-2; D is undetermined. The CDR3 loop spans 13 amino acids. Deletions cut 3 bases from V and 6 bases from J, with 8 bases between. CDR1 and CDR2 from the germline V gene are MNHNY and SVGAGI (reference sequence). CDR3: CASSYPGSGELFF. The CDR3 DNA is TGTGCCAGCAGTTATCCCGGGTCCGGGGAGCTGTTTTTT.

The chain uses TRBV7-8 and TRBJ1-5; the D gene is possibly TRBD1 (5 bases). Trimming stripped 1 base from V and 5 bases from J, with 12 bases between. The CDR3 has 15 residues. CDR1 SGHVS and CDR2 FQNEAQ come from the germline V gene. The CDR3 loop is CASSLEGLLHQPQHF. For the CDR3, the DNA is TGTGCCAGCAGCTTAGAGGGGTTGCTGCATCAGCCCCAGCATTTT.

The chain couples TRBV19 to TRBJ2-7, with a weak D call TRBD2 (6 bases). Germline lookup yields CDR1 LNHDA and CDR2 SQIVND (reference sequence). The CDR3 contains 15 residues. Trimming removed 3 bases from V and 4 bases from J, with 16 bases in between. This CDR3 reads CASSIEGGGEYEQYF. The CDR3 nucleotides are TGTGCCAGTAGTATTGAGGGCGGAGGGGAGTACGAGCAGTACTTC.

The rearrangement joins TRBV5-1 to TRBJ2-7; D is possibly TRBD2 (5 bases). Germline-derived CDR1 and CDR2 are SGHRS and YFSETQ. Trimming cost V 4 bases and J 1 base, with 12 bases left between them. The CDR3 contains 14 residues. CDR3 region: CASSPSGNSYEQYF. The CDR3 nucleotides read TGCGCCAGCAGCCCCTCCGGGAATTCCTACGAGCAGTACTTC.

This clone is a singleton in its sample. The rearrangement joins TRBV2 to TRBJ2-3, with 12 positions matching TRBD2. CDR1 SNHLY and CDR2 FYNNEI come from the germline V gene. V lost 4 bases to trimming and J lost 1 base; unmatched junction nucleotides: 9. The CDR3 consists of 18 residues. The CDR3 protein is CASSVLAGGPGGTDTQYF. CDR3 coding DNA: TGTGCCAGCAGTGTCCTAGCGGGAGGGCCGGGAGGCACAGATACGCAGTATTTT. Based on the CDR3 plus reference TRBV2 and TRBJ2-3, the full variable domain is EPEVTQTPSHQVTQMGQEVILRCVPISNHLYFYWYRQILGQKVEFLVSFYNNEISEKSEIFDDQFSVERPDGSNFTLKIRSTKLEDSAMYFCASSVLAGGPGGTDTQYFGPGTRLTVL.

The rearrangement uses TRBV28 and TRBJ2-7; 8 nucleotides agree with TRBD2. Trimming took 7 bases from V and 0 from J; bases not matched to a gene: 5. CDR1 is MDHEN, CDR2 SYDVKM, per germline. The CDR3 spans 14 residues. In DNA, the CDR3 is TGTGCCAGCAAAACGGGAGGGAGCTCCTACGAGCAGTACTTC. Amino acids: CASKTGGSSYEQYF.

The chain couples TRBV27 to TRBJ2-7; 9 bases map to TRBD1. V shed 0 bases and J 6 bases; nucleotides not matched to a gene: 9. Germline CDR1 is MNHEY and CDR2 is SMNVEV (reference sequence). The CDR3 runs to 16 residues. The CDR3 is CASSLSSGTGFGEQYF. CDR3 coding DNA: TGTGCCAGCAGTTTATCTTCCGGGACAGGGTTCGGCGAGCAGTACTTC.

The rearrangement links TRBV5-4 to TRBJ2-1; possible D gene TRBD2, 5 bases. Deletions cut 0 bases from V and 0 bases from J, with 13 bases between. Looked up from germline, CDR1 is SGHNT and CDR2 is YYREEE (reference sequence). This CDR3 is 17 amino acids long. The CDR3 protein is CASSLGGSVSSYNEQFF. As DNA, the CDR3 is TGTGCCAGCAGCTTGGGGGGTAGCGTGAGCTCCTACAATGAGCAGTTCTTC.

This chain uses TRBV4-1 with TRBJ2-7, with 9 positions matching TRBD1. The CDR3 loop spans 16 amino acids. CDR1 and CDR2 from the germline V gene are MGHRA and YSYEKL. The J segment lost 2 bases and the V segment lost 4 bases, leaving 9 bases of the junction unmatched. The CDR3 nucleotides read TGCGCCAGCAGCCTTATACAGGGGGCGCGGACCTACGAGCAGTACTTC. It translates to CASSLIQGARTYEQYF.

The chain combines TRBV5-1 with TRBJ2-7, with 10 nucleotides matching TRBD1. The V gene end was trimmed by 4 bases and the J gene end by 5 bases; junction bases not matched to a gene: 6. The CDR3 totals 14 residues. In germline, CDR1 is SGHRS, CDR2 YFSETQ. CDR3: CASSADRGWNEQYF. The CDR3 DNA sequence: TGCGCCAGCAGCGCGGACAGGGGGTGGAACGAGCAGTACTTC.

The CDR3 sequence is CASSLGLAQQETQYF. DNA for the CDR3: TGTGCCAGCAGCTTAGGGCTAGCGCAACAAGAGACCCAGTACTTC. The chain joins TRBV11-2 to TRBJ2-5; the D gene is possibly TRBD2 (6 bases). The germline V and J ends were trimmed by 1 base and 2 bases, with 11 bases remaining between them. Germline values: CDR1 SGHAT, CDR2 FQNNGV. The CDR3 has 15 residues.

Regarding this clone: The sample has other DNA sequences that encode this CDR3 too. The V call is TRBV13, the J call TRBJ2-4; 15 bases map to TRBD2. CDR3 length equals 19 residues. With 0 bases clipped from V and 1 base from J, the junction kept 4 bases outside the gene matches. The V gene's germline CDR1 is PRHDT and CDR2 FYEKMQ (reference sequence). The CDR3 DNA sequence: TGTGCCAGCAGCTTAGGGAGGACTAGCGGGAGGGTGGCCAAAAACATTCAGTACTTC. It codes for CASSLGRTSGRVAKNIQYF. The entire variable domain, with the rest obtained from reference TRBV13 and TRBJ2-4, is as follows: AAGVIQSPRHLIKEKRETATLKCYPIPRHDTVYWYQQGPGQDPQFLISFYEKMQSDKGSIPDRFSAQQFSDYHSELNMSSLELGDSALYFCASSLGRTSGRVAKNIQYFGAGTRLSVL.

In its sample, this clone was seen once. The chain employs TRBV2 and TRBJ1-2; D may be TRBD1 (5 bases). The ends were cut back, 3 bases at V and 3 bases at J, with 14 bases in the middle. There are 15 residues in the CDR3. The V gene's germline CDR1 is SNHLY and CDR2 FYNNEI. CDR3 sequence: CASSEFRGSHYGYTF. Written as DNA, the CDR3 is TGTGCCAGCAGTGAGTTTAGGGGCTCGCACTATGGCTACACCTTC.

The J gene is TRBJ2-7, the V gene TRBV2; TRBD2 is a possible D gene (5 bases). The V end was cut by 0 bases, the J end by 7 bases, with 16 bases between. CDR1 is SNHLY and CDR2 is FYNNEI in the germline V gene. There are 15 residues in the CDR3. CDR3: CASSEAPSGVGEQYF. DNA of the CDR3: TGTGCCAGCAGTGAAGCCCCTTCCGGGGTGGGTGAGCAGTACTTC.

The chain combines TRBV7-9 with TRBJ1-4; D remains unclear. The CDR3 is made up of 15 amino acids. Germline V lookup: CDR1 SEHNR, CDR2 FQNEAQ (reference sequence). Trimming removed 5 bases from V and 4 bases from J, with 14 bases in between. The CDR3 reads CASSPWGDLNEKLFF. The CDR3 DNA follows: TGTGCCAGCAGCCCTTGGGGAGACCTTAATGAAAAACTGTTTTTT.